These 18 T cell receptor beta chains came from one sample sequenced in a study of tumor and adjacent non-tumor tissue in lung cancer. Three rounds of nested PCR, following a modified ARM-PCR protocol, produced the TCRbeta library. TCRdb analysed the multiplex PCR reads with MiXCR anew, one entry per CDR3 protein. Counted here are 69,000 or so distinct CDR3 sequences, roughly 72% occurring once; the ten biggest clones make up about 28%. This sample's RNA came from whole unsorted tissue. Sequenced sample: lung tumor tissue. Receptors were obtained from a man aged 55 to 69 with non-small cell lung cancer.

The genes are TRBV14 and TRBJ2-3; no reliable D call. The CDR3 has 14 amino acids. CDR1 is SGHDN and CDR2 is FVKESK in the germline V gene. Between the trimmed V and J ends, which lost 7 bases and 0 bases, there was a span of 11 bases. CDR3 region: CASKGLISTDTQYF. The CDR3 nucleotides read TGTGCCAGCAAGGGCTTGATTAGCACAGATACGCAGTATTTT.

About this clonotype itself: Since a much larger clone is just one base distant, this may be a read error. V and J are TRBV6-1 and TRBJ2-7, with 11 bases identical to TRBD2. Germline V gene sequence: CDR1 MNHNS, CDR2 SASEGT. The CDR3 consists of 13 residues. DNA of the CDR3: TGTGCCACCACTACTAGCGGGAGCTACGAGCGGTACTTC. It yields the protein CATTTSGSYERYF.

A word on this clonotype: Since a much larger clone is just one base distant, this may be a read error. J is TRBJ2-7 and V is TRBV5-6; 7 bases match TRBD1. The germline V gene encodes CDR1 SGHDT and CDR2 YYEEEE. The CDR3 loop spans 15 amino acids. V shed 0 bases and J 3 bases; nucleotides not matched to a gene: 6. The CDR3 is CASSLGGQCYYEQYF. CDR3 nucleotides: TGTGCCAGCAGCTTGGGGGGACAGTGTTACTACGAGCAGTACTTC.

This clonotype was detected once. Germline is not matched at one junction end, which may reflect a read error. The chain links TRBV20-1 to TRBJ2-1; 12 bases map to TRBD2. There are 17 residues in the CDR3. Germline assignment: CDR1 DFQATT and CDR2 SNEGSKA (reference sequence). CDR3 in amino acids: CRARTSGTLGSYYEQFF. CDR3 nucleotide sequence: TGCAGAGCTCGGACTAGCGGGACCCTCGGCTCCTACTATGAGCAGTTCTTC.

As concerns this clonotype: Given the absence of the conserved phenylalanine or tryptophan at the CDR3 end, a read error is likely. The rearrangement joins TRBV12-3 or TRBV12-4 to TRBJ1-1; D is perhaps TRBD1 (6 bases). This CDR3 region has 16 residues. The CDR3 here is CVSSLRTDKQGTEAFL. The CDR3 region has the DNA TGCGTAAGCAGTCTAAGAACCGACAAACAGGGCACTGAAGCTTTCCTT.

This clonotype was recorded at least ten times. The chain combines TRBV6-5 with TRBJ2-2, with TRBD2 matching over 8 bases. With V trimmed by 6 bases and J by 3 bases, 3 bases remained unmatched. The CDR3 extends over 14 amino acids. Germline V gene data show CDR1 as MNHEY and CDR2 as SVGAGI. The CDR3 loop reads CASRRGGDTGELFF. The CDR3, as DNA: TGTGCCAGCAGACGGGGGGGAGACACCGGGGAGCTGTTTTTT.

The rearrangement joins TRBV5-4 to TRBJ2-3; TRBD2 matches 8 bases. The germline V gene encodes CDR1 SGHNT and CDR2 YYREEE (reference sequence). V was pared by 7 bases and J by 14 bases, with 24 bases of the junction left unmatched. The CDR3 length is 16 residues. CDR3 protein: CASGPIEREPGDERYF. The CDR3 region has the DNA TGTGCCAGCGGCCCTATCGAGCGGGAGCCGGGAGATGAGCGGTATTTT.

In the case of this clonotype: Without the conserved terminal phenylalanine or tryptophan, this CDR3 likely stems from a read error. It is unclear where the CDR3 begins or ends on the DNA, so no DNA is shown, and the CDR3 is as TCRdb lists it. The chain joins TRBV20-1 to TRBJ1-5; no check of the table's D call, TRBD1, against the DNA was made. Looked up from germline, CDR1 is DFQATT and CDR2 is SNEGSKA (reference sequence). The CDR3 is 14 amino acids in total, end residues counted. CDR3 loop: CSVSSGTGHQPQFL.

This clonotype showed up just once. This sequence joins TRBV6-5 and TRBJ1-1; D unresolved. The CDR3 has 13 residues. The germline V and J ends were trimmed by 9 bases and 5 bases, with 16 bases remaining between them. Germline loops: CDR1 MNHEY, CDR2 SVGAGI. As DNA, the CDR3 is TGTGCCAGTAGTCACTCTCGGGATACTGAAGCTTTCTTT. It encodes CASSHSRDTEAFF.

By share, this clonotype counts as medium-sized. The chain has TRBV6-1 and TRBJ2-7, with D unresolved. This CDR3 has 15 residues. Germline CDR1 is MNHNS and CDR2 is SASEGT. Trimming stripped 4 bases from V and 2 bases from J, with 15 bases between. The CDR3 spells CASSVSTEWTYEQYF. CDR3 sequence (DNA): TGTGCCAGCAGTGTAAGTACAGAGTGGACCTACGAGCAGTACTTC.

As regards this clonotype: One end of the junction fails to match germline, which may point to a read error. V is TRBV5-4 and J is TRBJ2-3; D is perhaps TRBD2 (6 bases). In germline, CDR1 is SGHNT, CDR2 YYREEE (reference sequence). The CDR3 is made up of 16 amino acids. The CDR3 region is CANSPIDREPGDTQYF. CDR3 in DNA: TGCGCCAACAGCCCTATCGATCGGGAGCCGGGAGATACGCAGTATTTT.

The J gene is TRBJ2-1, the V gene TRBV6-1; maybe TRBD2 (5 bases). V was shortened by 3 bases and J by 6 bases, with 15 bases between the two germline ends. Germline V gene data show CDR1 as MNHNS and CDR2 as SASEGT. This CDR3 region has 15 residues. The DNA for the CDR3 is TGTGCCAGCAGTGATGAGGGCTTCACACGCAATGAGCAGTTCTTC. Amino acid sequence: CASSDEGFTRNEQFF.

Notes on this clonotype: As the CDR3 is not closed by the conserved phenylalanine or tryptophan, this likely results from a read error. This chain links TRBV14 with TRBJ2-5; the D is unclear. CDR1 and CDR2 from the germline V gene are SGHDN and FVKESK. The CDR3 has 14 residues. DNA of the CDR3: TGTGTCAGCAGCCAACGGCACCTCCAAGAGACCCAGTACCTC. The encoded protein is CVSSQRHLQETQYL.

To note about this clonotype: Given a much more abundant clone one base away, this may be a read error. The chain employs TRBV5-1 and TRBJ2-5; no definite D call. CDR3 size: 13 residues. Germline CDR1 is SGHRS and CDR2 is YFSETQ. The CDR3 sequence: CASSSLYQETHYF. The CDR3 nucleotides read TGCGCCAGCAGCTCACTGTACCAAGAGACCCACTACTTC. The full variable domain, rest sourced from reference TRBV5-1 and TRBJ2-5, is KAGVTQTPRYLIKTRGQQVTLSCSPISGHRSVSWYQQTPGQGLQFLFEYFSETQRNKGNFPGRFSGRQFSNSRSEMNVSTLELGDSALYLCASSSLYQETHYFGPGTRLLVL.

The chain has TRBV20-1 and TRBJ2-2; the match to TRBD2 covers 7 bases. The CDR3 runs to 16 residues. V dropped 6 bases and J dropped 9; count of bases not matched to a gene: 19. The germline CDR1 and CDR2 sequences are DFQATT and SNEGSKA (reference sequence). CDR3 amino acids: CSAWGEGRGKGRELFF. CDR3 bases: TGCAGTGCCTGGGGGGAGGGGCGGGGAAAGGGAAGGGAGCTGTTTTTT.

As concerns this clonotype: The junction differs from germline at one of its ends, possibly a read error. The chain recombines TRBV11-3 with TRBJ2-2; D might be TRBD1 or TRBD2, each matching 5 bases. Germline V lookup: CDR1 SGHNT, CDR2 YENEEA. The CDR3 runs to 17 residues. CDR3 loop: CTSRSPRDGRSTGELFF. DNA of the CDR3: TGTACCAGCAGGTCCCCCCGGGACGGACGGAGCACAGGGGAGCTGTTTTTT.

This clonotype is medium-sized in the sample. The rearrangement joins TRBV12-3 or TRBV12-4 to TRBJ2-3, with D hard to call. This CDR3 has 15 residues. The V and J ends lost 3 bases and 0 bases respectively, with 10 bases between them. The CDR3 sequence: CASSFWVPSTDTQYF. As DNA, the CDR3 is TGTGCCAGCAGTTTTTGGGTCCCAAGCACAGATACGCAGTATTTT.

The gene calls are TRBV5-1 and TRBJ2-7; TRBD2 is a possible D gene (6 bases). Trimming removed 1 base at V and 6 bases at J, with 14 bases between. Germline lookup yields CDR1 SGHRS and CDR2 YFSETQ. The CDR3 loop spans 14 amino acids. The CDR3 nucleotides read TGCGCCAGCAGCTTGAGCACGGGAGCCCCCGAGCAGTACTTC. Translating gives CASSLSTGAPEQYF.